Below, 21 T cell receptor beta chains from the same sample are listed, as sequenced in a study of monozygotic twins with inflammatory bowel disease. TCRdb reworked the 5' RACE reads into one entry per CDR3 protein, no DNA. The listing records 300,000 to 400,000 distinct CDR3 sequences. Sequencing input: blood. These receptor sequences come from a human donor with ulcerative colitis or Crohn's disease, or a healthy co-twin of an affected twin (not recorded which).

The J gene is TRBJ2-2, the V gene TRBV7-2. This CDR3 contains 15 residues. CDR1 and CDR2 (germline): SGHTA, FQGNSA. The CDR3: CASSPSTVNTGELFF.

The CDR3 reads CAISESSGASYNEQFF. V is TRBV10-3 and J is TRBJ2-1; the TRBD2 assignment by TCRdb is unverifiable without DNA. The germline CDR1 and CDR2 sequences are ENHRY and SYGVKD. The CDR3 is 16 residues long.

The chain links TRBV5-6 to TRBJ2-5; as DNA is missing, the TRBD1 call by TCRdb cannot be tested. The CDR3 totals 14 residues. Per the germline V gene, CDR1 is SGHDT and CDR2 is YYEEEE. CDR3 sequence: CASSEKGMQETQYF.

V is TRBV20-1 and J is TRBJ2-5; without DNA, the TCRdb call of TRBD2 cannot be checked. CDR1 and CDR2 from the germline V gene are DFQATT and SNEGSKA (reference sequence). This CDR3 has 14 residues. This chain's CDR3 is CSARKAGGEETQYF.

The CDR3 sequence is CASSSSGQRNTEAFF. The genes are TRBV7-8 and TRBJ1-1; TCRdb outputs TRBD1, but without DNA this stays unchecked. This CDR3 contains 15 residues. The V gene's germline CDR1 is SGHVS and CDR2 FQNEAQ.

The chain carries TRBV18 and TRBJ2-5. Germline lookup yields CDR1 KGHSH and CDR2 LQKENI. The CDR3 has 12 residues. This chain's CDR3 is CASSWDWETQYF.

V gene TRBV9 combines with J gene TRBJ2-1; the TCRdb D gene call, TRBD1, has no DNA to confirm it. This CDR3 has 15 residues. CDR1 is SGDLS, CDR2 YYNGEE, per germline. CDR3 protein: CASSLGVAHYNEQFF. Based on the CDR3 plus reference TRBV9 and TRBJ2-1, the full variable domain is DSGVTQTPKHLITATGQRVTLRCSPRSGDLSVYWYQQSLDQGLQFLIQYYNGEERAKGNILERFSAQQFPDLHSELNLSSLELGDSALYFCASSLGVAHYNEQFFGPGTRLTVL.

The rearrangement uses TRBV5-3 and TRBJ2-1; the D gene TCRdb calls, TRBD2, cannot be checked with no DNA. TRBV5-3 is filed as an ORF, its function uncertain. This CDR3 is built from 15 residues. The CDR3 protein is CARRGLASIYNEQFF.

The rearrangement uses TRBV7-2 and TRBJ2-7; TCRdb designates TRBD2, a call that cannot be tested without DNA. This CDR3 is 15 amino acids long. CDR1 is SGHTA, CDR2 FQGNSA, per germline. This CDR3 is CASSPESGRAVEQYF.

The chain employs TRBV24-1 and TRBJ2-7. The CDR3 loop spans 13 amino acids. Germline V lookup: CDR1 KGHDR, CDR2 SFDVKD. The chain's CDR3 is CATSDLFSREQYF.

The chain joins TRBV6-5 to TRBJ2-3. The CDR3 loop spans 16 amino acids. Germline V lookup: CDR1 MNHEY, CDR2 SVGAGI. This chain's CDR3 is CASSSRLAGGTDTQYF.

The chain joins TRBV29-1 to TRBJ1-3; lacking DNA, the TRBD1 call made by TCRdb goes unchecked. This CDR3 has 12 amino acids. CDR1 and CDR2 (germline): SQVTM, ANQGSEA. CDR3 in amino acids: CSVQGASNTIYF.

The rearrangement links TRBV20-1 to TRBJ1-4. This CDR3 is 14 amino acids long. Germline CDR1 reads DFQATT; CDR2 reads SNEGSKA (reference sequence). CDR3 sequence: CSARDFWDNEKLFF.

The V gene is TRBV5-1, the J gene TRBJ1-4. This CDR3 is built from 14 residues. Germline V CDR1 and CDR2: SGHRS, YFSETQ. CDR3 sequence: CASSFGRTNEKLFF.

The V gene is TRBV6-2 or TRBV6-3, the J gene TRBJ1-1; lacking DNA, the TRBD1 call made by TCRdb goes unchecked. Looked up from germline, CDR1 is MNHEY and CDR2 is SVGEGT. The CDR3 is made up of 14 amino acids. The CDR3 spells CASSYWGWDTEAFF.

The chain's CDR3 is CSARAGGSYEQYF. The V and J genes are TRBV20-1 and TRBJ2-7; TCRdb indicates TRBD1, and absent DNA this call remains unverified. The CDR3 has 13 amino acids. The germline V gene has CDR1 DFQATT and CDR2 SNEGSKA (reference sequence).

This chain links TRBV20-1 with TRBJ2-1; TCRdb names TRBD1, which stays unverified in the absence of DNA. This CDR3 is 12 amino acids long. The germline gives CDR1 DFQATT, CDR2 SNEGSKA (reference sequence). The CDR3 here is CSARKGTVEQFF.

The CDR3 sequence: CASGQGARDGYGYTF. V gene TRBV18 combines with J gene TRBJ1-2; the TRBD1 assignment by TCRdb is unverifiable without DNA. This CDR3 contains 15 residues. The germline V gene has CDR1 KGHSH and CDR2 LQKENI.

The chain carries TRBV4-3 and TRBJ2-3; TCRdb's D call, TRBD2, is unchecked because there is no DNA. The CDR3 extends over 15 amino acids. Germline CDR1 is LGHNA and CDR2 is YSLEER. Here the CDR3 reads CASSQVFSPSDTQYF.

This rearrangement joins TRBV5-1 to TRBJ2-1; the D call of TRBD1 rests on TCRdb alone, since no DNA is present to check it. The CDR3 is 14 amino acids. The germline V gene has CDR1 SGHRS and CDR2 YFSETQ. CDR3 region: CASSEGQGDNEQFF.

The CDR3 region is CASSLPRYEQYF. The chain employs TRBV28 and TRBJ2-7. This CDR3 is 12 amino acids long. Germline V gene data show CDR1 as MDHEN and CDR2 as SYDVKM.